These T cell receptor beta chains were read from a single sample in a study of cytomegalovirus exposure and HLA in healthy donors. The table came from immunoSEQ multiplex PCR; TCRdb's copy has only in-frame clones and leaves some out. Here the sample table reports 56,000 or so clones. Sequencing was done on a sample of PBMCs. These receptors were taken from a female donor in good health and CMV-seronegative. The CDR3 runs from the conserved cysteine through the conserved F or W. The D gene is left open where the match is weak.

TRBJ2-3,-,TRBV20-1,11,CSASRGDTQYF,TGCAGTGCTAGTCGGGGGGATACGCAGTATTTT
TRBJ2-1,-,TRBV4-3,16,CASSQEWTSSYNEQFF,TGCGCCAGCAGCCAAGAGTGGACTTCCTCCTACAATGAGCAGTTCTTC
TRBJ1-1,-,TRBV6-5,13,CASSYDRGTEAFF,TGTGCCAGCAGTTACGACAGAGGCACTGAAGCTTTCTTT
TRBJ2-7,TRBD2,TRBV5-6,16,CASSLGGRGGLYEQYF,TGTGCCAGCAGCTTGGGAGGGCGGGGGGGTCTTTACGAGCAGTACTTC
TRBJ1-2,TRBD1,TRBV19,14,CASRIRDRNYGYTF,TGTGCCAGTAGAATCCGGGACAGAAACTATGGCTACACCTTC
TRBJ1-4,TRBD1,TRBV30,14,CAWSEDRLNEKLFF,TGTGCCTGGAGTGAGGACAGGCTGAATGAAAAACTGTTTTTT
TRBJ1-5,TRBD1,TRBV6-5,15,CASSYSRGLEQPQHF,TGTGCCAGCAGTTACTCAAGGGGGCTAGAGCAGCCCCAGCATTTT
TRBJ1-1,-,TRBV5-1,15,CASSAGGAGRAEAFF,TGCGCCAGCAGCGCCGGGGGGGCCGGGAGGGCTGAAGCTTTCTTT
TRBJ1-5,-,TRBV6-1,14,CASMQPGSNQPQHF,TGTGCCAGCATGCAGCCAGGGAGCAATCAGCCCCAGCATTTT
TRBJ2-2,-,TRBV5-1,16,CASSPTTTGATGELFF,TGCGCCAGCAGCCCCACCACAACTGGGGCCACCGGGGAGCTGTTTTTT
TRBJ2-7,-,TRBV4-1,13,CASSQELSYEQYF,TGCGCCAGCAGCCAAGAACTTTCCTACGAGCAGTACTTC
TRBJ2-7,TRBD1,TRBV7-2,13,CASTSGTAYEQYF,TGTGCCAGCACCTCCGGGACAGCCTACGAGCAGTACTTC
TRBJ2-1,TRBD2,TRBV29-1,14,CSAGRLAGEYEQFF,TGCAGCGCAGGAAGACTAGCGGGAGAGTATGAGCAGTTCTTC
TRBJ1-1,-,TRBV9,14,CASSVATGATEAFF,TGTGCCAGCAGCGTAGCAACAGGCGCCACTGAAGCTTTCTTT
TRBJ1-1,-,TRBV30,9,CAWNPAAFF,TGTGCCTGGAACCCCGCGGCTTTCTTT
TRBJ1-3,-,TRBV9,17,CASSVALVTNSGNTIYF,TGTGCCAGCAGCGTAGCTCTCGTAACTAACTCTGGAAACACCATATATTTT
TRBJ2-1,-,TRBV7-9,14,CASSLNGGYNEQFF,TGTGCCAGCAGCCTAAATGGGGGGTACAATGAGCAGTTCTTC
TRBJ1-1,TRBD1,TRBV19,14,CASSARQGNTEAFF,TGTGCCAGTAGTGCCCGACAGGGGAACACTGAAGCTTTCTTT